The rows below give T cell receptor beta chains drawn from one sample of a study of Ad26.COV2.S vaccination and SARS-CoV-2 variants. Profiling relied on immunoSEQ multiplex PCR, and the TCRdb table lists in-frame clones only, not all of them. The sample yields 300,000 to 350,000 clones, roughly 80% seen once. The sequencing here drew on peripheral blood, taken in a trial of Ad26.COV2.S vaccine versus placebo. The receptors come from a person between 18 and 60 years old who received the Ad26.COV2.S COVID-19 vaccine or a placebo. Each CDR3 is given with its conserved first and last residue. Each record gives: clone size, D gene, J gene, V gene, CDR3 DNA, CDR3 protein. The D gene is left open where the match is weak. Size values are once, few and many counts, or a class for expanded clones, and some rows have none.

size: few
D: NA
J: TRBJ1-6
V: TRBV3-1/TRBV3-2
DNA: TGTGCCAGCAGCCAAGGAAGTTCACCCCTCCACTTT
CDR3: CASSQGSSPLHF

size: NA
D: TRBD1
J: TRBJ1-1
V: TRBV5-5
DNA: TGTGCCAGCAGCTTGTGGGACAGATATACAAGTGACACTGAAGCTTTCTTT
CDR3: CASSLWDRYTSDTEAFF

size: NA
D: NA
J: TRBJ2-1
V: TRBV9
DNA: TGTGCCAGCAGCGGCGACAGAGGGATCCCCACTAGCAATGAGCAGTTCTTC
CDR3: CASSGDRGIPTSNEQFF

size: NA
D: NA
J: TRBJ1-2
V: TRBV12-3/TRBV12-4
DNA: TGTGCCAGCAGTTTGAGGGGGGCTAGGGGCTACACCTTC
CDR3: CASSLRGARGYTF

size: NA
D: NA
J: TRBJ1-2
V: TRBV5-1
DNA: TGCGCCAGCAGCCCCGACAGCTATGGCTACACCTTC
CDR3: CASSPDSYGYTF

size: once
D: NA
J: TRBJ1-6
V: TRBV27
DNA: TGTGCCAGCAGGGTGACCTATAATTCACCCCTCCACTTT
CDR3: CASRVTYNSPLHF

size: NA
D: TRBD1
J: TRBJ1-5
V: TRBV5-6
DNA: TGTGCCAGCAGTATGACAGGGTATCAGCCCCAGCATTTT
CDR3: CASSMTGYQPQHF

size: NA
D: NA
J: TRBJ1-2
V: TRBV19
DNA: TGTGCCAGTAGTCTAGCCTCCGGGGGAGGACTCGGCTACACCTTC
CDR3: CASSLASGGGLGYTF

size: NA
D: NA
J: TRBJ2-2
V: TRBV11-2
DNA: TGTGCCAGCAGTTTAGGCTGGAAAGTCAGGATGAACACCGGGGAGCTGTTTTTT
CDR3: CASSLGWKVRMNTGELFF

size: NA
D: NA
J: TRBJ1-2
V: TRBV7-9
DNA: TGTGCCGGTTTTGACGGGGGCTACACCTTC
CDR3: CAGFDGGYTF

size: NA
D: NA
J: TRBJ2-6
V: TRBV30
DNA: TGTGCCTGGAGTGTACCGGGCAGCTCTGGGGCCAACGTCCTGACTTTC
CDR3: CAWSVPGSSGANVLTF

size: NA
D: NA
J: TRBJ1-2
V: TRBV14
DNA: TGTGCCAGCAGCGCCTCCCCAGGCAGAGGTGACTACACCTTC
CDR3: CASSASPGRGDYTF

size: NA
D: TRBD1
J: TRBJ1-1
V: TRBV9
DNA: TGTGCCAGCAGCGTAGTCGACAGGGGATCGACGGACACTGAAGCTTTCTTT
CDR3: CASSVVDRGSTDTEAFF

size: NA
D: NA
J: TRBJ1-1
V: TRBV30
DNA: TGTGCCTGCTACCGGCATGAAGCTTTCTTT
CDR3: CACYRHEAFF

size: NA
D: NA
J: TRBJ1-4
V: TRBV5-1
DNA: TGCGCCAGCGGAGGAGACTCGGCAACTAATGAAAAACTGTTTTTT
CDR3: CASGGDSATNEKLFF

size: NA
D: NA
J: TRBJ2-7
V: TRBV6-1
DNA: TGTGCCAGCAGTGAACTAGGGTACGAGCAGTACTTC
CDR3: CASSELGYEQYF

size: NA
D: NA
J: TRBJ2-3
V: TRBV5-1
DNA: TGCGCCAGCAGCGCCGGGGATGGGTCAGATACGCAGTATTTT
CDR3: CASSAGDGSDTQYF

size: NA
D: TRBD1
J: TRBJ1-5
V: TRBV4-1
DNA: TGCGCCAGCAGCCAACCCTTTACAGGGGGGACGAGCAATCAGCCCCAGCATTTT
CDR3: CASSQPFTGGTSNQPQHF